This T cell receptor (beta chain) comes out of a study of T-cell reconstitution after alpha-beta-depleted transplantation in children. After removal of 9 bases from V and 6 bases from J, the junction contained 14 bases not matched to a gene. Germline-derived CDR1 and CDR2 are SGHTS and YDEGEE. The CDR3 loop spans 14 amino acids. This clonotype was observed at least ten times. Its specificity is not known. Unique molecular identifiers were incorporated into the prepared TCRbeta library. TCRdb independently ran MiXCR on the PCR reads; one entry per CDR3 protein. There are some 300,000 distinct CDR3 sequences in the sample; about 9.4% occur only once, and 7.5% lies in the top ten. The study's findings and limits: Diversity and T-cell counts at one year after transplant derived mostly from new T cells.

The TCR was taken from a boy under two years old with acute myeloid leukemia, due to receive a stem cell transplant. The sample here was PBMCs, taken before TCRalphabeta/CD19-depleted stem cell transplant. The J gene is TRBJ2-7, the V gene TRBV5-8, with 8 nucleotides matching TRBD2. CDR3 sequence: CATPRSGSRGEQYF. The CDR3 DNA sequence: TGTGCCACCCCCCGGAGCGGGAGTAGGGGCGAGCAGTACTTC.